Sequencing of this TCR beta chain was carried out in a study of human T cells and chemical hapten exposure. The wider study: Researchers reported sensitizing a roughly 2 cm by roughly 2 cm upper inner arm skin site with 2% DPC.

The CDR3 is 11 amino acids. Trimming took off 3 bases at V and 4 bases at J, with 4 bases between the two ends. Germline values: CDR1 SEHNR, CDR2 FQNEAQ (reference sequence). As the library was built, unique molecular identifiers were attached to individual cDNA molecules. TCRdb called the RACE reads again in MiXCR, with one record for every CDR3 protein. The table has tens of thousands of distinct CDR3 sequences, about 9.3% seen once; the top ten hold around 6.8%. This sample's time point: patch test 2, 6 weeks after DPC sensitization. The treatment is: therapeutic diphenylcyclopropenone sensitization with weekly scalp DPC.

Sequenced material: whole blood, taken in connection with sensitization to the hapten diphenylcyclopropenone (DPC). The gene calls are TRBV7-9 and TRBJ2-7; D remains unclear. The receptor comes from a woman aged 50 to 65 with alopecia areata. Some clones in this sample may be carry-over from other donors' samples. The CDR3 is CASSFEYEQYF. The CDR3 region has the DNA TGTGCCAGCAGCTTTGAGTACGAGCAGTACTTC.